A selection of T cell receptor beta chains follows, all from one sample in a study of identifying expanded T cells in peripheral blood. Assay used: immunoSEQ multiplex PCR; TCRdb lists only in-frame clones, some missing. The sample comprises around 81,000 clones, more than 75% of which are singletons, and roughly 4.4% rests with the top ten. Sequenced material: blood. The receptors were gathered from a person aged 18-70 years in good health. CDR3s leave out the opening cysteine and the closing phenylalanine or tryptophan.

ASSFAGIAPWNYGYT,TRBJ1-2,TRBV28
ASSLVASNNEQF,TRBJ2-1,TRBV5-1
ASSFGQSSLDTQY,TRBJ2-3,TRBV9
ATGVGGYGYT,TRBJ1-2,TRBV10-1
ASSFYADTGELF,TRBJ2-2,TRBV11-1
ASSSDRATEAF,TRBJ1-1,TRBV19
ASSNRRGVAGELF,TRBJ2-2,TRBV10-1
ASSEGGYGNTIY,TRBJ1-3,TRBV7-2
ASSFFQGSYEQY,TRBJ2-7,TRBV11-2
ATSRGRDQYNEQF,TRBJ2-1,TRBV15
ASSSEVNYGYT,TRBJ1-2,TRBV5-1
ASSPDRYYEQY,TRBJ2-7,TRBV7-9
ASSYSPEGSEF,TRBJ1-1,TRBV6-5
ATRTGKYYGYT,TRBJ1-2,TRBV6-1
ASSLVASGDNEQY,TRBJ2-7,TRBV5-6
ASSIRQGPNNQPQH,TRBJ1-5,TRBV19
ASSLSGAGGEKLF,TRBJ1-4,TRBV11-3
ASSPVRGSNYGYT,TRBJ1-2,TRBV6-6
ASSQPQKSYGYT,TRBJ1-2,TRBV6-5
ASSPEHTNLGANYGYT,TRBJ1-2,TRBV14
AWSEAGHTEAF,TRBJ1-1,TRBV30
ASSSSYEQY,TRBJ2-7,TRBV5-5
ASSQQGNTEAF,TRBJ1-1,TRBV14
ASSLGLLAKSYEQY,TRBJ2-7,TRBV13
ASTSPSEIPYEQY,TRBJ2-7,TRBV28
ASSLAASRLNTEAF,TRBJ1-1,TRBV5-1
ASSIAQGSSYNEQF,TRBJ2-1,TRBV19
ASSQSSGVNNYGYT,TRBJ1-2,TRBV18
ASSFTAIDSTEAF,TRBJ1-1,TRBV7-9
ASSDLLRGGETQY,TRBJ2-5,TRBV7-6
ASSFSGENEQF,TRBJ2-1,TRBV11-3
ASSESPGTYNEQF,TRBJ2-1,TRBV10-1
ASSLGFTWTAGELF,TRBJ2-2,TRBV5-6
ASSFPGEKLF,TRBJ1-4,TRBV7-9
ASSANLRGEGTDTQY,TRBJ2-3,TRBV11-1
ASSSDSPYGYT,TRBJ1-2,TRBV7-9